The entry that follows covers one T cell receptor beta chain sequence. Antigen specificity is unknown. The data belong to a study of regulatory T cells in long-lasting Graves disease. Study outcomes and limitations: Persistent Graves' patients showed reduced TCR diversity versus newly diagnosed patients. The small sample size may have reduced accuracy. Preferential use of TRBV28, TRBJ1-2 and TRBJ2-5 was seen in persistent disease. Shared public clonotypes totalled 2,741 in persistent patients, compared with around 880 in new patients.

The length of the CDR3 is 19 residues. The V gene's germline CDR1 is SGHTA and CDR2 FQGTGA. J gave up 3 bases and V 4 bases, and 16 bases lay outside the gene matches. Researchers made TCR beta libraries by using iRepertoire HTBI primers and running Arm-PCR on CDR3 regions. Each CDR3 protein is one row after TCRdb ran MiXCR on the multiplex PCR reads. The sample lists roughly 490,000 distinct CDR3 sequences, roughly 23% occurring once. Noted time point: persistent/refractory GD, antithyroid drugs over 5 years with positive TRAb. Researchers made the TCR library from RNA that was extracted from PBMCs. This TCR was recovered from a female donor with Graves disease. The starting material was peripheral blood mononuclear cells (PBMCs), obtained when the disease was refractory, from a patient treated with antithyroid drugs. V gene TRBV7-3 combines with J gene TRBJ1-5, with 9 bases that match TRBD1. CDR3 in amino acids: CASSSGLPGTGPPNQPQHF. In DNA form, the CDR3 reads TGTGCCAGCAGCTCTGGCCTACCCGGGACAGGGCCTCCCAATCAGCCCCAGCATTTT.